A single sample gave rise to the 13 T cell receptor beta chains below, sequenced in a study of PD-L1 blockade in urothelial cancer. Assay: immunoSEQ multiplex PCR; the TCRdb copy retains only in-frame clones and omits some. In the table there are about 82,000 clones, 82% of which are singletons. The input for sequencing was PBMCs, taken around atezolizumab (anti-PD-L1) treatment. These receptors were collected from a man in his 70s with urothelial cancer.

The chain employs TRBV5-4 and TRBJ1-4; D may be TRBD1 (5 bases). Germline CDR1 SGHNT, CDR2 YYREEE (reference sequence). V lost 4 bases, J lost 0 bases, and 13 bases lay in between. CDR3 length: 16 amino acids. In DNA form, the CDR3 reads TGTGCCAGCAGCCCGGGACTCCTGGCAACTAATGAAAAACTGTTTTTT. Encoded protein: CASSPGLLATNEKLFF.

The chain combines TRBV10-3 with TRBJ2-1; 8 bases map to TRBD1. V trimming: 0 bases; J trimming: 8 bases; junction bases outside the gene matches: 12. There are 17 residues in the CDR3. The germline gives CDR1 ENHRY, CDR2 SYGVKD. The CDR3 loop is CAISESVGGQVFYEQFF. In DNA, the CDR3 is TGTGCCATCAGTGAGTCGGTCGGGGGACAGGTTTTTTATGAGCAGTTCTTC.

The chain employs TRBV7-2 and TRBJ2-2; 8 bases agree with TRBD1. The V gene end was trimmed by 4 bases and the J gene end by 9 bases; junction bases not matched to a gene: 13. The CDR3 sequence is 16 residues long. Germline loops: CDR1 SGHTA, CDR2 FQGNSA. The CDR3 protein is CASSSHSGQAIRELFF. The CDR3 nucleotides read TGTGCCAGCAGCTCCCACTCGGGACAGGCAATCAGGGAGCTGTTTTTT.

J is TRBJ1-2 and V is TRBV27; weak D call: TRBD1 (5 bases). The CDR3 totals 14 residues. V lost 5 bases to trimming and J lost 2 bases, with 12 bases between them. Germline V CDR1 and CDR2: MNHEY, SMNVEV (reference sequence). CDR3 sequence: CASSPGQSNYGYTF. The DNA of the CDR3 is TGTGCCAGCAGTCCTGGACAATCAAACTATGGCTACACCTTC.

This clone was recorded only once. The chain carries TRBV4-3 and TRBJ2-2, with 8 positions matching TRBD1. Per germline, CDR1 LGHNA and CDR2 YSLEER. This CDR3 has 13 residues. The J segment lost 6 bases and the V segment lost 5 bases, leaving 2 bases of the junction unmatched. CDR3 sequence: CASSLDRAGELFF. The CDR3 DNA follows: TGCGCCAGCAGCTTGGACAGGGCCGGGGAGCTGTTTTTT.

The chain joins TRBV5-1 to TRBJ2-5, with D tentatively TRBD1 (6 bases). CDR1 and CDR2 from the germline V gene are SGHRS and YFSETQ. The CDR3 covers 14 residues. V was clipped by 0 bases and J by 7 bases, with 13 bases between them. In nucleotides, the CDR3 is TGCGCCAGCAGCTTGGAAAACAGGGAAGGGACCCAGTACTTC. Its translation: CASSLENREGTQYF. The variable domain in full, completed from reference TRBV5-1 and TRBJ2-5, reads KAGVTQTPRYLIKTRGQQVTLSCSPISGHRSVSWYQQTPGQGLQFLFEYFSETQRNKGNFPGRFSGRQFSNSRSEMNVSTLELGDSALYLCASSLENREGTQYFGPGTRLLVL.

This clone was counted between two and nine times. The CDR3 sequence is CASMGQGNQPQHF. The DNA of the CDR3 is TGTGCCAGCATGGGGCAGGGAAATCAGCCCCAGCATTTT. The chain links TRBV6-1 to TRBJ1-5; perhaps TRBD1 as D (5 bases). V dropped 7 bases and J dropped 4 bases, with 11 bases sitting between them. Germline loops: CDR1 MNHNS, CDR2 SASEGT. CDR3 size: 13 residues.

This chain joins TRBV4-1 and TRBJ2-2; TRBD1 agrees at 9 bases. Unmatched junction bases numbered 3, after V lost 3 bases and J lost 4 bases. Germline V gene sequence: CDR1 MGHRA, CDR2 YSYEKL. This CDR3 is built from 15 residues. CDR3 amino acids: CASSQEQGATGELFF. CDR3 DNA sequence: TGCGCCAGCAGCCAGGAACAGGGGGCCACCGGGGAGCTGTTTTTT.

The CDR3 sequence: CASSLNNEQFF. CDR3 bases: TGCGCCAGCAGCCTTAACAATGAGCAGTTCTTC. The gene calls are TRBV5-1 and TRBJ2-1; D gene ambiguous. CDR1 SGHRS and CDR2 YFSETQ come from the germline V gene. Trimming stripped 4 bases from V and 5 bases from J, with 4 bases between. The CDR3 has 11 amino acids.

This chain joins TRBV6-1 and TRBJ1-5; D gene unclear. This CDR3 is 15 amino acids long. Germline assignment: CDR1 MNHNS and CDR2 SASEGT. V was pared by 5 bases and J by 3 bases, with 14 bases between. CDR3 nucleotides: TGTGCCAGCAGTCCGGGTATTCTCCCCAATCAGCCCCAGCATTTT. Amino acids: CASSPGILPNQPQHF.

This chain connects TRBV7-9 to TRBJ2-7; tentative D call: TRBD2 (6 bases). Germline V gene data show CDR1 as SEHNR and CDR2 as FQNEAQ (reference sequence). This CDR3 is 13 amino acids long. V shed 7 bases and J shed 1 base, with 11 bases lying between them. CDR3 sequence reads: CASNVADSYEQYF. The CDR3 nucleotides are TGTGCCAGCAATGTAGCGGATTCCTACGAGCAGTACTTC.

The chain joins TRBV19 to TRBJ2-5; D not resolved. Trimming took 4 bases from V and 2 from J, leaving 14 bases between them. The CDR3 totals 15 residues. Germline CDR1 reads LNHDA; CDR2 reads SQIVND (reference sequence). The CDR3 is CASSSGQTVQETQYF. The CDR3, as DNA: TGTGCCAGTAGTAGCGGCCAGACTGTACAAGAGACCCAGTACTTC.

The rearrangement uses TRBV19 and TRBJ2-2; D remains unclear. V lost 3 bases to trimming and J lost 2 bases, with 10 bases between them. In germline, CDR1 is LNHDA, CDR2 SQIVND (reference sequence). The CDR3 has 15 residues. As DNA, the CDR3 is TGTGCCAGTAGTATGAGAGGAATTAACACCGGGGAGCTGTTTTTT. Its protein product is CASSMRGINTGELFF.